The sequence of this T cell receptor (beta chain) was determined in a study of PD-1 blockade in mismatch repair-deficient tumors (dated by TCRdb to 2017 to 2019). Study-level background: Between September 2013 and 2016, the trial enrolled 75 to 95 consecutive patients with roughly twelve types of mismatch repair-deficient cancer, all of whom had received prior treatment and were progressing. Deep sequencing of TCR CDR3 regions was used to track tumor-associated T cell clones in peripheral blood of patients responding to PD-1 blockade. Study-wide findings and limitations: Clones residing in the tumor, which were often undetectable in blood before treatment, expanded quickly after pembrolizumab and then contracted, generally before radiologic responses.

Including cysteine and phenylalanine, the CDR3 has 14 amino acids. Only the CDR3 DNA is retained, 42 bases long and in frame from the first base. CDR1 and CDR2, looked up from the germline V gene (reference sequence), are MNHNY and SVGAGI. Cut back by 2 bases and 3 bases, the V and J ends lie 10 bases apart. This clone was counted once. The target of this receptor is not known. The input lacks base qualities; no much larger clone sits a single base away. Mismatch repair deficiency was established in every enrolled patient by polymerase chain reaction or immunohistochemistry. TCR sequencing was carried out for three patients who responded to pembrolizumab therapy. Pembrolizumab PD-1 blockade was prospectively tested in advanced mismatch repair-deficient cancers, regardless of tissue of origin, in the phase II trial. Peripheral blood T cell samples were collected serially, before PD-1 blockade began and at several time points afterward. Blood sampling time points were reported as weeks after the first dose of pembrolizumab.

Library creation used the immunoSEQ multiplex PCR assay. TCRdb re-hosts the immuneACCESS table, in-frame sequences only. Its copies lack some clones; in the studies checked, an unresolved V gene accounts for under half of them, and the cause for the rest is not known. The sample table lists roughly 130,000 clones, 88% of them with a count of one. The biggest ten clones account for around 11% of the sample. Sequences were derived from peripheral blood, sampled approximately 73 weeks after starting pembrolizumab. The sequence was collected from an adult with mismatch repair-deficient cancer. The chain links TRBV6-6 with TRBJ1-1, with TRBD1 perhaps the D gene, on 5 matching bases. The CDR3 sequence is CASSYDARDTEAFF. The nucleotide sequence is TGTGCCAGCAGTTACGATGCCAGGGACACTGAAGCTTTCTTT.